This passage covers 23 T cell receptor beta chains from one sample sequenced in a study of cytomegalovirus exposure and HLA in healthy donors. TCRdb's table, derived via immunoSEQ multiplex PCR, lists solely in-frame clones and lacks some. Among over 150,000 clones listed, roughly 90% were seen once. Sequencing used PBMCs. The receptor source for this set is a young man in good health and CMV-seropositive.

This clone was seen a handful of times. The rearrangement joins TRBV6-1 to TRBJ1-1; TRBD1 matches 8 bases. CDR1 MNHNS and CDR2 SASEGT come from the germline V gene. V was clipped by 6 bases and J by 7 bases; unmatched bases: 10. This CDR3 comprises 14 residues. CDR3 nucleotide sequence: TGTGCCAGCAGAGCAGGGGGCGCAAAGGTTGAAGCTTTCTTT. It codes for CASRAGGAKVEAFF.

The chain couples TRBV18 to TRBJ1-1; a weak D match, TRBD1 (5 bases). This CDR3 is 14 amino acids long. Germline assignment: CDR1 KGHSH and CDR2 LQKENI. V gave up 3 bases and J gave up 6 bases, with 14 bases separating them. The CDR3 region has the DNA TGTGCCAGCTCACCGGGTATGGGGGGGGCTGAAGCTTTCTTT. Encoded protein: CASSPGMGGAEAFF.

The chain uses TRBV18 and TRBJ2-5, with a tentative D call TRBD2 (5 bases). V lost 2 bases and J 4 bases, leaving 8 bases between the germline ends. The V gene's germline CDR1 is KGHSH and CDR2 LQKENI. The CDR3 is made up of 13 amino acids. The CDR3 DNA reads TGTGCCAGCTCACCAGGAGGACGAGAGACCCAGTACTTC. The encoded protein is CASSPGGRETQYF.

The J gene is TRBJ2-7, the V gene TRBV7-2; TRBD2 might be the D (6 bases). The V and J ends lost 6 bases and 0 bases respectively, with 12 bases between them. This CDR3 region has 14 residues. Germline CDR1 is SGHTA and CDR2 is FQGNSA. CDR3 bases: TGTGCCAGCAGTTTCGCGGGGAGCTCCTACGAGCAGTACTTC. This codes for CASSFAGSSYEQYF.

V gene TRBV29-1 combines with J gene TRBJ2-2; 8 positions agree with TRBD2. CDR3 length: 14 residues. Germline-derived CDR1 and CDR2 are SQVTM and ANQGSEA. V was pared by 6 bases and J by 5 bases, with 8 bases of the junction left unmatched. The CDR3 here is CSVVAGGVTGELFF. The CDR3 nucleotides are TGCAGCGTCGTCGCGGGGGGCGTAACCGGGGAGCTGTTTTTT.

V usage is TRBV29-1 and J usage is TRBJ2-1; TRBD2 agrees at 9 bases. After removal of 4 bases from V and 5 bases from J, the junction contained 6 bases not matched to a gene. The CDR3 sequence is 14 residues long. Germline-derived CDR1 and CDR2 are SQVTM and ANQGSEA. DNA for the CDR3: TGCAGCGTTGTAGGCGGGAGGGCCAACAATGAGCAGTTCTTC. This sequence encodes CSVVGGRANNEQFF.

The gene calls are TRBV28 and TRBJ1-1, with 8 nucleotides matching TRBD1. Germline V gives CDR1 MDHEN, CDR2 SYDVKM. Trimming cost V 2 bases and J 1 base; bases outside gene matches: 6. This CDR3 is 16 amino acids long. CDR3 sequence (DNA): TGTGCCAGCAGTTTACTCTCCAGGGGGCCGAACACTGAAGCTTTCTTT. Protein product: CASSLLSRGPNTEAFF.

V usage is TRBV9 and J usage is TRBJ1-4, with 9 bases lining up with TRBD1. There are 15 residues in the CDR3. V trimming: 0 bases; J trimming: 7 bases; junction bases outside the gene matches: 4. CDR1 is SGDLS and CDR2 is YYNGEE in the germline V gene. In DNA, the CDR3 is TGTGCCAGCAGCGTAGGGACAGGGGCGGGTGAAAAACTGTTTTTT. Translated: CASSVGTGAGEKLFF.

This clone was observed a single time. The chain couples TRBV2 to TRBJ1-4; D remains unclear. Trimming cost V 5 bases and J 5 bases, with 15 bases left between them. The CDR3 runs to 15 residues. Germline CDR1 is SNHLY and CDR2 is FYNNEI. The CDR3 spells CASSPMRRSNEKLFF. CDR3 DNA sequence: TGTGCCAGCAGTCCGATGCGGCGGTCCAATGAAAAACTGTTTTTT.

CDR3 nucleotides: TGCGCCAGCAGCCAAGAGGCCAGCTCTGGAAACACCATATATTTT. Translated, it gives CASSQEASSGNTIYF. This chain uses TRBV4-3 with TRBJ1-3; no clear D. The V end lost 0 bases, the J end lost 0 bases, and 6 bases lay between the germline ends. This CDR3 comprises 15 residues. Looked up from germline, CDR1 is LGHNA and CDR2 is YSLEER.

The rearrangement uses TRBV6-5 and TRBJ2-3; 9 nucleotides align to TRBD2. This CDR3 has 15 amino acids. Germline trimming cut 4 bases from V and 1 base from J; bases unmatched to any gene: 3. The germline CDR1 and CDR2 sequences are MNHEY and SVGAGI. CDR3 sequence (DNA): TGTGCCAGCAGTTCTAGCGGGATAGGCACAGATACGCAGTATTTT. It codes for CASSSSGIGTDTQYF.

The chain recombines TRBV5-6 with TRBJ2-7; 8 nucleotides match TRBD1. Trimming took 0 bases from V and 1 from J; bases not matched to a gene: 9. The germline CDR1 and CDR2 sequences are SGHDT and YYEEEE. The CDR3 runs to 17 residues. In DNA, the CDR3 is TGTGCCAGCAGCTTGGCAGGGGGCCGGTCCACTTCCTACGAGCAGTACTTC. It codes for CASSLAGGRSTSYEQYF.

In its sample, this clone was seen many times. The rearrangement uses TRBV7-2 and TRBJ2-7, with 7 bases identical to TRBD2. Germline CDR1 SGHTA, CDR2 FQGNSA. V lost 0 bases and J lost 6; bases outside the gene matches: 2. This CDR3 is 13 amino acids long. The CDR3 DNA is TGTGCCAGCAGCTTAGCGGGGGGGTTCGAGCAGTACTTC. Encoded protein: CASSLAGGFEQYF.

The rearrangement joins TRBV11-2 to TRBJ2-7; TRBD2 aligns across 8 bases. V lost 10 bases, J lost 1 base, and 9 bases stayed unmatched. The germline V gene encodes CDR1 SGHAT and CDR2 FQNNGV. This CDR3 has 14 amino acids. DNA for the CDR3: TGTGCCACCCGTCGGGGGGGCCTATCCTACGAGCAGTACTTC. Protein product: CATRRGGLSYEQYF.

The chain employs TRBV6-5 and TRBJ1-4, with 10 bases identical to TRBD1. The V and J ends lost 8 bases and 3 bases, in that order; junction bases with no gene match: 0. Per germline, CDR1 MNHEY and CDR2 SVGAGI. The CDR3 is made up of 13 amino acids. CDR3 bases: TGTGCCAGCGGGACAGGGGCTAATGAAAAACTGTTTTTT. Amino acids: CASGTGANEKLFF.

The chain recombines TRBV19 with TRBJ1-2, with 8 bases identical to TRBD1. V was clipped by 7 bases and J by 9 bases; unmatched bases: 19. CDR1 and CDR2 (germline): LNHDA, SQIVND (reference sequence). This CDR3 is built from 16 residues. The CDR3 region is CASTPVNNDRGHSYTF. The CDR3 DNA reads TGTGCCAGTACCCCAGTAAATAATGACAGGGGCCATAGCTACACCTTC.

The chain couples TRBV7-2 to TRBJ2-5; TRBD2 matches at 13 bases. The CDR3 runs to 15 residues. The germline CDR1 and CDR2 sequences are SGHTA and FQGNSA. With V trimmed by 5 bases and J by 3 bases, 3 bases remained unmatched. The CDR3 DNA is TGTGCCAGCAGCCCGGGACTAGCGGGAAAAGAGACCCAGTACTTC. Protein product: CASSPGLAGKETQYF.

The chain joins TRBV9 to TRBJ2-6; 8 bases fit TRBD1. Germline V lookup: CDR1 SGDLS, CDR2 YYNGEE. J lost 0 bases, V lost 4 bases, and 3 bases had no gene match. This CDR3 is 16 amino acids long. CDR3 bases: TGTGCCAGCAGCCCAGGGGGCAGCTCTGGGGCCAACGTCCTGACTTTC. Residues: CASSPGGSSGANVLTF.

This clone was seen once. The rearrangement links TRBV27 to TRBJ2-3; 10 bases fit TRBD2. The V gene end was trimmed by 5 bases and the J gene end by 6 bases; junction bases not matched to a gene: 14. The CDR3 extends over 17 amino acids. Germline V gene sequence: CDR1 MNHEY, CDR2 SMNVEV (reference sequence). The CDR3 protein is CASSRGPLAGPGDTQYF. In nucleotides, the CDR3 is TGTGCCAGCAGTAGAGGGCCACTAGCGGGGCCCGGGGATACGCAGTATTTT.

V and J are TRBV4-2 and TRBJ1-1; TRBD1 matches 8 bases. The CDR3 sequence is 14 residues long. Unmatched junction bases numbered 2, after V lost 2 bases and J lost 3 bases. Per germline, CDR1 LGHNA and CDR2 YNFKEQ. CDR3 sequence: CASSQPDRDTEAFF. The CDR3 nucleotides read TGTGCCAGCAGCCAACCGGACAGGGACACTGAAGCTTTCTTT.

The chain is built from TRBV6-5 and TRBJ1-1; 8 positions agree with TRBD1. V gave up 2 bases and J gave up 4 bases; unmatched junction bases: 3. The germline CDR1 and CDR2 sequences are MNHEY and SVGAGI. The CDR3 runs 14 residues. The CDR3 region is CASSYGDRLTEAFF. In DNA form, the CDR3 reads TGTGCCAGCAGTTACGGGGACAGGCTCACTGAAGCTTTCTTT.

This chain joins TRBV7-9 and TRBJ2-1; TRBD2 might be the D (6 bases). Trimming took off 5 bases at V and 12 bases at J, with 14 bases between the two ends. Germline-derived CDR1 and CDR2 are SEHNR and FQNEAQ (reference sequence). The CDR3 extends over 12 amino acids. The CDR3 nucleotides read TGTGCCAGCAGCGACCTCAGGGACTTGCAGTTCTTC. Encoded protein: CASSDLRDLQFF.

The gene calls are TRBV6-5 and TRBJ1-2; a possible D gene is TRBD1 (5 bases). Germline V CDR1 and CDR2: MNHEY, SVGAGI. The CDR3 loop spans 15 amino acids. Trimming removed 5 bases from V and 2 bases from J, with 15 bases in between. CDR3 amino acids: CASSPSTDINYGYTF. DNA of the CDR3: TGTGCCAGCAGTCCCTCGACAGATATCAACTATGGCTACACCTTC.